Detailed here is one TCR beta chain. This receptor's antigen is unknown. Per-base qualities were not stored, and no clone one base away is much larger. The receptor library was made with the immunoSEQ multiplex PCR assay. In most patients, genomic DNA was isolated using the Qiagen DNeasy Blood and Tissue Kit and sent frozen to Adaptive Biotechnologies for TCR sequencing. For most patients, high-throughput TCR-beta CDR3 sequencing of genomic DNA was performed by Adaptive Biotechnologies. Per the source publication's procedure: TCR sequencing data were retrieved from Adaptive's ImmunoSEQ software for roughly 17 patients, whereas three other patients were processed with MiXCR and VDJtools. To correct CD4 versus CD8 sorting errors, sequences present in both subsets at a frequency ratio below 5:1 were removed. CDR3 nucleotide sequences shared between donor and recipient were removed because the origin of such sequences could not be assigned. Alloreactive clones required at least 2-fold expansion over unstimulated cells and minimum CFSE-low frequency of 0.002% (template counts) or 0.001% (read counts). A clone was considered mappable if detected in the sequenced pre-transplant spleen, lymph node, or MLR CFSE-low populations of the donor or recipient. Cumulative frequency of alloreactive clones was calculated as a percentage of all sequences weighted by copy number. TCRdb holds this immuneACCESS table with in-frame rearrangements only. Some clones are missing; in checked studies, unresolved V genes explain under half, and the rest has no known cause. Clonal size and the V and J genes are those of that table, whereas D and trimming came from the DNA. A total of 40,000 to 55,000 clones appear in this sample, 90% to 95% of them only once. The leading ten clones occupy roughly 0.21% of the sample.

The data belong to a study of graft-versus-host responses after intestinal transplantation (dated by TCRdb to about 2021). For the study in its entirety: Multivisceral, liver-intestinal, or isolated intestinal transplants were received by the recipients. Every recipient was given anti-thymocyte globulin induction, followed by roughly 3 years of maintenance tacrolimus and steroids. Bulk TCR-beta CDR3 sequencing was used to track graft-versus-host and host-versus-graft alloreactive T cell clones in the graft, circulation and bone marrow after intestinal transplantation. Alloreactive clones were identified by sequencing pre-transplant mixed lymphocyte reaction products and comparing these products with unstimulated pre-transplant donor and recipient T cells. A cohort of 20 to 25 intestinal transplant recipients, including one retransplant, was enrolled, and a few patients lacking pretransplant specimens were excluded. Donor T cell macrochimerism was defined as a peak of at least 4% donor T cells among recipient peripheral blood mononuclear cells. Rather than going through the commercial service, samples from a few later patients were sequenced in-house on an Illumina MiSeq and processed with MiXCR.

Interpreted using the paper, the time point label stands for: cells obtained before transplantation from donor or recipient. CD3+CD4+ and CD3+CD8+ populations were FACS-sorted from unstimulated pre-transplant donor and recipient cells taken from spleen or lymph nodes. What the research found in general, with its limitations: Early after transplant, peak levels of circulating GvH clones were found to be associated with declines in HvG clones. The conclusions were limited by the relatively low number and heterogeneity of the intestinal transplant patients. GvH clones turned up in recipient bone marrow, with some appearing earlier in ileal mucosa or blood, a pattern consistent with an intestinal mucosal origin. In the allografts of patients with donor T cell macrochimerism, GvH to HvG T cell clonal ratios were high.

The germline V gene sets CDR1 to MDHEN and CDR2 to SYDVKM. Taken from cysteine to phenylalanine, the CDR3 has 16 residues. Here the CDR3 DNA is all that survives: 48 bases in frame from base 1. The receptor was isolated from a human donor who was the organ donor for an intestinal transplant. Recombination joined TRBV28 with TRBJ2-5; 10 bases in between match TRBD2. The better agreement between TRBJ2-7 and the DNA end casts doubt on the J call. Sample: unstimulated CD8+ T cells sorted from spleen or lymph node cells, taken before transplant. The CDR3 amino acid sequence is: CASSLRRLAGSYEQYF. The base sequence is TGTGCCAGCAGTTTGCGACGACTAGCGGGCTCCTACGAGCAGTACTTC.